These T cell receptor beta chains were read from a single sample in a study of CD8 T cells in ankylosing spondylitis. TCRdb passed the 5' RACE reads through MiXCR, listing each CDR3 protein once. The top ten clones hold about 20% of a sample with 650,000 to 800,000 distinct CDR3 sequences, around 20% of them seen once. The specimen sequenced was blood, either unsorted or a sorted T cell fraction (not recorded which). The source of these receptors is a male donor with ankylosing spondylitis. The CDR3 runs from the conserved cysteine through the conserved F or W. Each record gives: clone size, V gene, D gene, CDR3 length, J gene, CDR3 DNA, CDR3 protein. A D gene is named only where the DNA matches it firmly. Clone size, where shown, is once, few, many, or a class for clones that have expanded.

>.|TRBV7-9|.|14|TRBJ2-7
TGTGCCAGCAGCCTCCACTTTAGCTCCTACGAGCAGTACTTC
CASSLHFSSYEQYF
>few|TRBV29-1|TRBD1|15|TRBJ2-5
TGCAGCGTTGGTGAAGGGACAGGGGGCCAAGAGACCCAGTACTTC
CSVGEGTGGQETQYF
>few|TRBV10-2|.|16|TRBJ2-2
TGCGCCAGCAGCCTTACAGGGAGAACCCTGACCGGGGAGCTGTTTTTT
CASSLTGRTLTGELFF
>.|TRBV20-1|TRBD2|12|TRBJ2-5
TGCACTACTAGCGGGAACCAAGAGACCCAGTACTTC
CTTSGNQETQYF
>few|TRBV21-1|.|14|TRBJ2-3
TGTGCCAGCAGGGGACTAAGCTTGACAGATACGCAGTATTTT
CASRGLSLTDTQYF
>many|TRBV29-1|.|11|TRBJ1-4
TGCAGCGTAGCTGACAGTGAAAAACTGTTTTTT
CSVADSEKLFF
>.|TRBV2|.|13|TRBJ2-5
TGTGCCAGCAGTGTACAGGGTTGGGAGACCCAGTACTTC
CASSVQGWETQYF
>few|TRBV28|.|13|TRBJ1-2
TGTGCCAGCAGCCGGGACTCCACCTATGGCTACACCTTC
CASSRDSTYGYTF
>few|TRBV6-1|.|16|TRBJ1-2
TGTGCCAGCAGTGAACCTGCGGGGGGGCCCAACTATGGCTACACCTTC
CASSEPAGGPNYGYTF
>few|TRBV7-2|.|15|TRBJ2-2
TGTGCCAGCAGCTTGGGGGGAGTGTACACCGGGGAGCTGTTTTTT
CASSLGGVYTGELFF
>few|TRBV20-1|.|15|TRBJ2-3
TGCAGTGCTAGAGACGATAGGACGCCCACAGATACGCAGTATTTT
CSARDDRTPTDTQYF
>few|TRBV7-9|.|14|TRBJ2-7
TGTGCCAGCAGCCTCCGGGACGGTCCATACGAGCAGTACTTC
CASSLRDGPYEQYF
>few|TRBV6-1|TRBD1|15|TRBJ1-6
TGTGCCAGCAAGGGACAGGGGAATGAAAATTCACCCCTCCACTTT
CASKGQGNENSPLHF